Given below is one T cell receptor (beta chain) in context. This sample was included in a study of blood T cell repertoires in COVID-19. Sequencing was performed with immunoSEQ multiplex PCR; in TCRdb, only in-frame clones are kept and a portion is missing. The sample has over 140,000 clones; 60% to 80% are singletons. The clonotype was recovered from a woman in her forties or fifties who had recovered from COVID-19. The sequenced material came from PBMCs or T cells enriched from blood (not recorded which).

CDR3 sequence: CSARRRDRDGDEQYF. CDR3 DNA: TGCAGCGCTCGACGCCGGGACAGGGATGGGGACGAGCAGTACTTC. This chain joins TRBV29-1 and TRBJ2-7; 9 positions agree with TRBD1. The CDR3 has 15 residues. The V gene's germline CDR1 is SQVTM and CDR2 ANQGSEA. Trimming took 7 bases from V and 5 from J; bases not matched to a gene: 15.